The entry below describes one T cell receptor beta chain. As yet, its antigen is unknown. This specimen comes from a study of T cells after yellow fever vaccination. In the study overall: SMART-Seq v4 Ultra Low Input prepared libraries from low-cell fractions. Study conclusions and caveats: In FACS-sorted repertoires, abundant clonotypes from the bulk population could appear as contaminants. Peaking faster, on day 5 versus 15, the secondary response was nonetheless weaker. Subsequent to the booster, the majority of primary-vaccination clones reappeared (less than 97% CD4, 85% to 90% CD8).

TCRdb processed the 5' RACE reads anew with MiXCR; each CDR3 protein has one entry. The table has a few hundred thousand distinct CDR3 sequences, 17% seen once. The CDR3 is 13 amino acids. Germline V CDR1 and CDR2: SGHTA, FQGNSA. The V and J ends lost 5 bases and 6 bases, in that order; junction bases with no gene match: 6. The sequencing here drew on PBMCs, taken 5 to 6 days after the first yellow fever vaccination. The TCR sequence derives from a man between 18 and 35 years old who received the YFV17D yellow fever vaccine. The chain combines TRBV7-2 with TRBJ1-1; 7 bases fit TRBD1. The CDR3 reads CASSTYRGAEAFF. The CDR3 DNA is TGTGCCAGCAGCACCTACAGGGGCGCTGAAGCTTTCTTT.